The 30 T cell receptor beta chains below all came from one sample that was sequenced in a study of blood T cells in healthy people across ages. Next came a second PCR, run for about 7 to 12 cycles, which used a sample-barcoded 5' primer along with a J-beta primer mix. TCRdb independently ran MiXCR on the 5' RACE reads; one entry per CDR3 protein. The table records over 1,200,000 distinct CDR3 sequences, around 59% of them present only once. The sample consisted of blood. Receptors originate from a man aged 18 to 29 in good health.

The rearrangement uses TRBV6-2 or TRBV6-3 and TRBJ2-2; D unclear. V was pared by 6 bases and J by 5 bases, with 10 bases between. CDR3 length: 13 amino acids. CDR1 is MNHEY, CDR2 SVGEGT, per germline. CDR3 in amino acids: CASSWEGTGELFF. The CDR3 DNA is TGTGCCAGCAGCTGGGAAGGGACCGGGGAGCTGTTTTTT.

The V call is TRBV7-2, the J call TRBJ2-7; D possibly uses TRBD1 or TRBD2 (5 bases each). Trimming pared 7 bases from V and 8 bases from J, leaving 18 bases between. The CDR3 runs 13 residues. Germline CDR1 reads SGHTA; CDR2 reads FQGNSA. In DNA form, the CDR3 reads TGTGCCAGCAACCGGGGCAGGGATTACAAGCAGTACTTC. This encodes CASNRGRDYKQYF.

The J gene is TRBJ1-4, the V gene TRBV5-6; D is unclear. Germline V gives CDR1 SGHDT, CDR2 YYEEEE. This CDR3 has 15 residues. Trimming shortened V by 1 base and J by 8 bases, and 15 bases separated the two germline ends. The CDR3 loop reads CASSLFAQEGEKLFF. DNA of the CDR3: TGTGCCAGCAGCTTGTTCGCGCAGGAAGGGGAAAAACTGTTTTTT.

This chain uses TRBV4-2 with TRBJ1-1; possible D gene TRBD1, 5 bases. Germline CDR1 and CDR2: LGHNA and YNFKEQ. Trimming took 3 bases from V and 0 from J, leaving 11 bases between them. This CDR3 region has 15 residues. The CDR3 reads CASSQYRGLNTEAFF. The CDR3 DNA follows: TGTGCCAGCAGCCAGTATCGGGGGTTGAACACTGAAGCTTTCTTT.

The rearrangement joins TRBV29-1 to TRBJ2-4; 10 nucleotides agree with TRBD1. CDR1 is SQVTM and CDR2 is ANQGSEA in the germline V gene. CDR3 size: 13 residues. Trimming cost V 1 base and J 6 bases; bases outside gene matches: 0. CDR3 nucleotides: TGCAGCGTTGAAGGGGACAGGGGAAACATTCAGTACTTC. Its protein product is CSVEGDRGNIQYF. The whole variable domain, filled in from reference TRBV29-1 and TRBJ2-4, reads SAVISQKPSRDICQRGTSLTIQCQVDSQVTMMFWYRQQPGQSLTLIATANQGSEATYESGFVIDKFPISRPNLTFSTLTVSNMSPEDSSIYLCSVEGDRGNIQYFGAGTRLSVL.

J is TRBJ1-6 and V is TRBV6-1; no definite D call. Germline V gives CDR1 MNHNS, CDR2 SASEGT. The length of the CDR3 is 18 residues. The V gene lost 6 bases and the J gene lost 0 bases, with 18 bases spanning the gap. The CDR3 region has the DNA TGTGCCAGCAGCGACCCAAACAGTAGGAGCTCCTATAATTCACCCCTCCACTTT. Encoded protein: CASSDPNSRSSYNSPLHF.

This sequence joins TRBV4-3 and TRBJ1-2, with 9 bases fitting TRBD1. The ends lost 4 bases at V and 8 bases at J; junction bases unmatched: 17. Per germline, CDR1 LGHNA and CDR2 YSLEER. This CDR3 is built from 17 residues. The DNA of the CDR3 is TGCGCCAGCAGCCTCGGGACAGGGAGCCGGTTAAGTGAGGGCTACACCTTC. It is translated as CASSLGTGSRLSEGYTF.

This chain joins TRBV5-6 and TRBJ2-7; D uncertain. The CDR3 has 13 residues. Germline V gene data show CDR1 as SGHDT and CDR2 as YYEEEE. V was trimmed by 4 bases and J by 7 bases, leaving 15 bases between them. CDR3 sequence reads: CASSVEDRREQYF. The CDR3 nucleotides read TGTGCCAGCAGCGTCGAGGATCGGCGGGAGCAGTACTTC. The complete variable domain, with remaining parts taken from reference TRBV5-6 and TRBJ2-7, reads DAGVTQSPTHLIKTRGQQVTLRCSPKSGHDTVSWYQQALGQGPQFIFQYYEEEERQRGNFPDRFSGHQFPNYSSELNVNALLLGDSALYLCASSVEDRREQYFGPGTRLTVT.

The genes are TRBV27 and TRBJ2-4; the match to TRBD2 covers 10 bases. Trimming took 4 bases from V and 15 from J; bases not matched to a gene: 9. Germline V gives CDR1 MNHEY, CDR2 SMNVEV (reference sequence). This CDR3 comprises 13 residues. CDR3 amino acids: CASSSRAGGPMYF. The CDR3, as DNA: TGTGCCAGCAGTTCAAGAGCGGGAGGGCCAATGTACTTC.

CDR3 residues: CASSDPPGRKGFF. In DNA form, the CDR3 reads TGCGCCAGCAGCGATCCCCCCGGGCGGAAGGGGTTCTTC. The chain links TRBV5-1 to TRBJ2-1, with unresolved D. This CDR3 is 13 amino acids long. Trimming removed 4 bases at V and 15 bases at J, with 20 bases between. Looked up from germline, CDR1 is SGHRS and CDR2 is YFSETQ.

CDR3 nucleotides: TGCGCCAGCAGCCCCTTCCCGGGACAAGGCACAGATACGCAGTATTTT. Amino acids: CASSPFPGQGTDTQYF. The rearrangement joins TRBV4-1 to TRBJ2-3; tentative D call: TRBD1 (6 bases). This CDR3 is built from 16 residues. CDR1 is MGHRA and CDR2 is YSYEKL in the germline V gene. Trimming took 4 bases from V and 1 from J, leaving 15 bases between them.

This clonotype was found a few times. This rearrangement joins TRBV6-2 or TRBV6-3 to TRBJ2-4, with 8 bases identical to TRBD1. The trim removed 9 bases at V and 1 base at J, leaving 8 bases unmatched. The CDR3 has 15 residues. Germline V lookup: CDR1 MNHEY, CDR2 SVGEGT. The CDR3 sequence: CASGQGVLAKNIQYF. The CDR3 DNA reads TGTGCCAGTGGACAGGGCGTCCTGGCCAAAAACATTCAGTACTTC.

The rearrangement uses TRBV5-1 and TRBJ2-1; D gene uncertain. The J call may be wrong; the DNA end is better matched by TRBJ2-7. CDR1 is SGHRS, CDR2 YFSETQ, per germline. The CDR3 length is 16 residues. In DNA, the CDR3 is TGCGCCAGCAGCAACGCCGGACCTCCACCTTACAATGAGCAGTACTTC. This gives the protein CASSNAGPPPYNEQYF.

J is TRBJ2-3 and V is TRBV20-1; D is undetermined. V lost 3 bases and J lost 6, with 10 bases in between. This CDR3 comprises 12 residues. The germline gives CDR1 DFQATT, CDR2 SNEGSKA (reference sequence). Here the CDR3 DNA reads TGCAGTGCTAGGGCGTTCGAGGATACGCAGTATTTT. Translating it yields CSARAFEDTQYF.

The chain has TRBV2 and TRBJ1-1, with D maybe TRBD1 (5 bases). Germline V gene lookup returns CDR1 SNHLY and CDR2 FYNNEI. The CDR3 consists of 15 residues. Deletions cut 3 bases from V and 2 bases from J, with 13 bases between. The CDR3 sequence is CASSDIGGGNTEAFF. In DNA, the CDR3 is TGTGCCAGCAGTGACATTGGGGGGGGAAACACTGAAGCTTTCTTT.

This clonotype was seen only a few times. V and J are TRBV28 and TRBJ2-4, with 12 bases aligning to TRBD2. Per the germline V gene, CDR1 is MDHEN and CDR2 is SYDVKM. The ends lost 2 bases at V and 1 base at J; junction bases unmatched: 6. This CDR3 has 18 amino acids. The CDR3 sequence: CASSLLAGGPSAKNIQYF. CDR3 nucleotide sequence: TGTGCCAGCAGTTTACTAGCGGGGGGGCCCTCGGCCAAAAACATTCAGTACTTC.

Details on this clonotype: The junction departs from the called germline gene at one end, perhaps through a read error. The V call is TRBV15, the J call TRBJ2-5; D gene ambiguous. The germline gives CDR1 LNHNV, CDR2 YYDKDF (reference sequence). The CDR3 extends over 13 amino acids. In nucleotides, the CDR3 is TGCGCCACCAGCAGATCGATCGTAGAGACCCAGTACTTC. As protein: CATSRSIVETQYF. The whole variable domain, filled in from reference TRBV15 and TRBJ2-5, reads DAMVIQNPRYQVTQFGKPVTLSCSQTLNHNVMYWYQQKSSQAPKLLFHYYDKDFNNEADTPDNFQSRRPNTSFCFLDIRSPGLGDTAMYLCATSRSIVETQYFGPGTRLLVL.

The genes are TRBV14 and TRBJ2-3, with D perhaps TRBD2 (6 bases). The V end was cut by 1 base, the J end by 3 bases, with 14 bases between. Germline-derived CDR1 and CDR2 are SGHDN and FVKESK. This CDR3 is 16 amino acids long. The CDR3 loop is CASSQGVIAETDTQYF. CDR3 nucleotide sequence: TGTGCCAGCAGCCAAGGAGTAATAGCGGAGACAGATACGCAGTATTTT. Filled out from reference TRBV14 and TRBJ2-3, the complete variable domain reads EAGVTQFPSHSVIEKGQTVTLRCDPISGHDNLYWYRRVMGKEIKFLLHFVKESKQDESGMPNNRFLAERTGGTYSTLKVQPAELEDSGVYFCASSQGVIAETDTQYFGPGTRLTVL.

This clonotype showed up just a few times. This chain connects TRBV4-3 to TRBJ1-5; the D is unclear. CDR1 is LGHNA, CDR2 YSLEER, per germline. V lost 0 bases, J lost 6 bases, and 6 bases lay in between. The CDR3 extends over 13 amino acids. This CDR3 is CASSQDAGQPQHF. The CDR3 region has the DNA TGCGCCAGCAGCCAAGACGCGGGTCAGCCCCAGCATTTT.

The CDR3 here is CASSVDKANTDTQYF. In DNA, the CDR3 is TGCGCCAGCAGCGTCGATAAAGCCAACACAGATACGCAGTATTTT. The V gene is TRBV5-1, the J gene TRBJ2-3; no definite D call. The CDR3 consists of 15 residues. The V and J ends lost 4 bases and 2 bases respectively, with 14 bases between them. CDR1 and CDR2 (germline): SGHRS, YFSETQ.

The V gene is TRBV6-1, the J gene TRBJ2-7; unclear D gene. The CDR3 totals 13 residues. CDR1 and CDR2 (germline): MNHNS, SASEGT. Trimming removed 7 bases from V and 4 bases from J, with 14 bases in between. In nucleotides, the CDR3 is TGTGCCAGCACCCGATCACCTTCATACGAGCAGTACTTC. Translating it yields CASTRSPSYEQYF.

This clonotype showed up many times. This chain joins TRBV13 and TRBJ2-7, with unresolved D. In germline, CDR1 is PRHDT, CDR2 FYEKMQ (reference sequence). Trimming took off 3 bases at V and 6 bases at J, with 9 bases between the two ends. The CDR3 is 12 amino acids. The CDR3 sequence: CASSLRSGEQYF. The CDR3 bases are TGTGCCAGCAGCTTGAGGTCGGGCGAGCAGTACTTC. The full variable domain, rest sourced from reference TRBV13 and TRBJ2-7, is AAGVIQSPRHLIKEKRETATLKCYPIPRHDTVYWYQQGPGQDPQFLISFYEKMQSDKGSIPDRFSAQQFSDYHSELNMSSLELGDSALYFCASSLRSGEQYFGPGTRLTVT.

The rearrangement joins TRBV20-1 to TRBJ2-1, with D tentatively TRBD2 (6 bases). Germline V gene sequence: CDR1 DFQATT, CDR2 SNEGSKA (reference sequence). The CDR3 totals 14 residues. The V and J ends lost 7 bases and 1 base respectively, with 14 bases between them. CDR3 protein: CSVPGLDSYNEQFF. CDR3 nucleotides: TGCAGTGTCCCGGGACTTGATTCCTACAATGAGCAGTTCTTC.

The chain uses TRBV6-1 and TRBJ2-5; TRBD1 aligns across 10 bases. The J segment lost 4 bases and the V segment lost 7 bases, leaving 6 bases of the junction unmatched. The CDR3 covers 14 residues. The germline V gene has CDR1 MNHNS and CDR2 SASEGT. CDR3 region: CASIPDRGGETQYF. For the CDR3, the DNA is TGTGCCAGCATCCCGGACAGGGGGGGAGAGACCCAGTACTTC.

This clonotype came up a few times. The rearrangement links TRBV4-1 to TRBJ2-7; D remains ambiguous. Germline V gives CDR1 MGHRA, CDR2 YSYEKL. This CDR3 comprises 13 residues. The V end was cut by 5 bases, the J end by 3 bases, with 11 bases between. DNA for the CDR3: TGCGCCAGCAGCGCCGGGCCAGACTACGAGCAGTACTTC. Protein sequence: CASSAGPDYEQYF.

The chain links TRBV29-1 to TRBJ1-4; D may be TRBD1 (5 bases). V gave up 6 bases and J gave up 4 bases, with 12 bases separating them. CDR1 is SQVTM and CDR2 is ANQGSEA in the germline V gene. There are 13 residues in the CDR3. The CDR3 bases are TGCAGCGTCTTCGGGACCGGTAATGAAAAACTGTTTTTT. The encoded protein is CSVFGTGNEKLFF.

J is TRBJ1-4 and V is TRBV6-4; no clear D gene. The CDR3 spans 13 residues. The V end lost 3 bases, the J end lost 10 bases, and 12 bases lay between the germline ends. Germline CDR1 is MRHNA and CDR2 is SNTAGT. CDR3 nucleotides: TGTGCCAGCAGTGAGAGTCCCCTCGGAAAACTGTTTTTT. It encodes CASSESPLGKLFF.

The rearrangement joins TRBV27 to TRBJ1-2, with 7 bases that match TRBD1. The CDR3 contains 13 residues. The V gene end was trimmed by 4 bases and the J gene end by 4 bases; junction bases not matched to a gene: 3. The germline gives CDR1 MNHEY, CDR2 SMNVEV (reference sequence). This CDR3 is CASSWDSRYGYTF. CDR3 bases: TGTGCCAGCAGTTGGGACAGTCGCTATGGCTACACCTTC.

The chain uses TRBV20-1 and TRBJ2-5; maybe TRBD2 (5 bases). CDR1 DFQATT and CDR2 SNEGSKA come from the germline V gene (reference sequence). The germline V and J ends were trimmed by 0 bases and 4 bases, with 9 bases remaining between them. The CDR3 spans 13 residues. CDR3 nucleotide sequence: TGCAGTGCTAGAGAAATGGCGGGAGAGACCCAGTACTTC. Residues: CSAREMAGETQYF.

The chain links TRBV7-8 to TRBJ2-7, with D tentatively TRBD1 or TRBD2 (5 bases each). The CDR3 loop spans 13 amino acids. CDR1 is SGHVS and CDR2 is FQNEAQ in the germline V gene. The V end lost 4 bases, the J end lost 5 bases, and 12 bases lay between the germline ends. CDR3 sequence reads: CASSSRQGHEQYF. The DNA for the CDR3 is TGTGCCAGCAGCTCGCGGCAGGGACACGAGCAGTACTTC.